This passage covers 8 T cell receptor beta chains from one sample sequenced in a study of T cells in Graves' hyperthyroidism and ophthalmopathy. TCR beta CDR3 regions were amplified from RNA transcripts. In the first-round RT-PCR of the TCR CDR3, the HTBI primer set was used. TCRdb itself ran the multiplex PCR reads through MiXCR, one entry per CDR3 protein. In the table there are approximately 400,000 distinct CDR3 sequences, 15% to 17% of which are singletons. Material for sequencing was blood. These receptors all come from a woman aged 18 to 35 with Graves' hyperthyroidism.

This clonotype came up many times. The V and J genes are TRBV28 and TRBJ1-2; 7 nucleotides align to TRBD1. This CDR3 has 15 amino acids. Germline loops: CDR1 MDHEN, CDR2 SYDVKM. The V gene end was trimmed by 1 base and the J gene end by 4 bases; junction bases not matched to a gene: 6. The CDR3 reads CASSLLTGSFYGYTF. The CDR3 region has the DNA TGTGCCAGCAGTTTATTGACAGGGTCTTTCTATGGCTACACCTTC.

J is TRBJ1-2 and V is TRBV7-2; the match to TRBD1 covers 9 bases. Per the germline V gene, CDR1 is SGHTA and CDR2 is FQGNSA. The V gene end was trimmed by 4 bases and the J gene end by 9 bases; junction bases not matched to a gene: 18. CDR3 length equals 17 residues. CDR3 region: CASSYREITGGPLSYTF. The CDR3 DNA follows: TGTGCCAGCAGCTACAGAGAAATCACAGGGGGCCCCCTAAGCTACACCTTC. Full variable domain (remainder filled in from reference TRBV7-2 and TRBJ1-2): GAGVSQSPSNKVTEKGKDVELRCDPISGHTALYWYRQSLGQGLEFLIYFQGNSAPDKSGLPSDRFSAERTGGSVSTLTIQRTQQEDSAVYLCASSYREITGGPLSYTFGSGTRLTVV.

The rearrangement uses TRBV7-2 and TRBJ1-3; weak D call: TRBD1 (6 bases). V was cut by 1 base and J by 4 bases, with 11 bases left in between. The CDR3 totals 15 residues. Germline lookup yields CDR1 SGHTA and CDR2 FQGNSA. CDR3 loop: CASSLVGGGGNTIYF. The CDR3 nucleotides read TGTGCCAGCAGCTTAGTGGGAGGGGGAGGAAACACCATATATTTT.

About this clonotype: This may arise from a read error, as a much more abundant clone is one base away. The chain couples TRBV5-1 to TRBJ2-2; D gene uncertain. Looked up from germline, CDR1 is SGHRS and CDR2 is YFSETQ. Trimming shortened V by 3 bases and J by 2 bases, and 8 bases separated the two germline ends. The CDR3 totals 14 residues. The DNA for the CDR3 is TGCGCCAGCAGCTCGGCCTCAAACACCGGGGAGCTGTTTTTT. Its protein product is CASSSASNTGELFF.

The chain recombines TRBV2 with TRBJ1-2; D not certain. Germline CDR1 SNHLY, CDR2 FYNNEI. V lost 0 bases, J lost 7 bases, and 15 bases lay in between. This CDR3 comprises 15 residues. CDR3 nucleotide sequence: TGTGCCAGCAGTGAAGCGAAGAGGGCCCGGATTGGCTACACCTTC. Translating it yields CASSEAKRARIGYTF.

This clonotype showed up many times. The chain joins TRBV7-9 to TRBJ2-1; D uncertain. V was shortened by 0 bases and J by 6 bases, with 9 bases between the two germline ends. Germline V lookup: CDR1 SEHNR, CDR2 FQNEAQ (reference sequence). The CDR3 spans 14 residues. For the CDR3, the DNA is TGTGCCAGCAGCTTAGCGGCTAGTGTCAATGAGCAGTTCTTC. Amino acid sequence: CASSLAASVNEQFF.

The chain recombines TRBV11-2 with TRBJ2-2; 10 bases agree with TRBD1. Trimming took 5 bases from V and 4 from J; bases not matched to a gene: 4. This CDR3 comprises 15 residues. Looked up from germline, CDR1 is SGHAT and CDR2 is FQNNGV. The CDR3 DNA is TGTGCCAGCAGCGCCCGGACAGGGGGCACCGGGGAGCTGTTTTTT. The encoded protein is CASSARTGGTGELFF. The variable domain in full, with the rest retrieved from reference TRBV11-2 and TRBJ2-2, is EAGVAQSPRYKIIEKRQSVAFWCNPISGHATLYWYQQILGQGPKLLIQFQNNGVVDDSQLPKDRFSAERLKGVDSTLKIQPAKLEDSAVYLCASSARTGGTGELFFGEGSRLTVL.

The chain employs TRBV11-2 and TRBJ2-2, with D perhaps TRBD2 (6 bases). Germline CDR1 SGHAT, CDR2 FQNNGV. The V end lost 3 bases, the J end lost 2 bases, and 10 bases lay between the germline ends. The CDR3 runs to 15 residues. The CDR3 bases are TGTGCCAGCAGCTTCGGCGGGGTTAACACCGGGGAGCTGTTTTTT. It encodes CASSFGGVNTGELFF.